What follows is one T cell receptor (beta chain) and its context. Its matching antigen is unknown. Profiling relied on immunoSEQ multiplex PCR, and the TCRdb table lists in-frame clones only, not all of them. The data contain about 84,000 clones, around nine tenths of them seen just once; the ten biggest clones take up 1.5%. Trimming left V 9 bases short and J 6 bases short, with 15 bases between. Germline V gene data show CDR1 as LNHDA and CDR2 as SQIVND (reference sequence). The CDR3 is 13 residues long. These data come from a study of T cell responses to AZD1222 COVID-19 vaccine. Study-wide context: Pooling of second doses given at about 4 or about 12 weeks was done. Study results and caveats: Nearly half of the spike-specific TCRs reportedly recognize variant regions that carry no mutations. The sample set comprised mostly white British donors with more females, and clonal diversity was possibly underestimated. When two AZD1222 doses had been given, Spike-specific TCR breadth and depth rose.

The genes are TRBV19 and TRBJ2-4, with D perhaps TRBD1 (5 bases). The TCR was taken from an adult in good health. Sequences were derived from peripheral blood, sampled on day 0 of AZD1222 vaccination. CDR3 bases: TGTGCCAGCCACCAGGGCGGTGGAAACATTCAGTACTTC. Amino acid sequence: CASHQGGGNIQYF. The full variable domain, its missing parts supplied by reference TRBV19 and TRBJ2-4, is DGGITQSPKYLFRKEGQNVTLSCEQNLNHDAMYWYRQDPGQGLRLIYYSQIVNDFQKGDIAEGYSVSREKKESFPLTVTSAQKNPTAFYLCASHQGGGNIQYFGAGTRLSVL.